The clone carrying this TCR beta chain showed up many times. Its antigen is unknown. This specimen comes from a study of T cells in Graves' hyperthyroidism and ophthalmopathy. The study, taken as a whole, reports: The majority of expanded thyroid clonotypes above 0.001 also appeared in blood.

V lost 6 bases to trimming and J lost 4 bases, with 22 bases between them. CDR3 length equals 18 residues. TCR beta CDR3 sequences were amplified from RNA transcripts. HTBI primers drove first-round RT-PCR of the TCR CDR3. TCRdb processed the multiplex PCR reads anew with MiXCR; each CDR3 protein has one entry. The data show about 690,000 distinct CDR3 sequences, around 16% seen once. Exclusion criteria comprised uncontrolled infection, other autoimmune disease, pregnancy or lactation. The sequence was obtained from a man between 50 and 59 years old with Graves' hyperthyroidism. The sample taken for sequencing was blood. The genes are TRBV12-3 or TRBV12-4 and TRBJ2-6; the D call may be TRBD1 or TRBD2 (6 bases each). The CDR3: CASRPLDSGAHGANVLTF. As DNA, the CDR3 is TGTGCCAGCAGGCCTCTTGATTCGGGGGCGCACGGGGCCAACGTCCTGACTTTC.